Sequencing of this T cell receptor beta chain was carried out in a study of blood T cell repertoires in COVID-19. The wider study: The study drew acute and convalescent COVID-19 samples from the United States, Italy and Spain.

Each participant's cohort was designated according to participant-reported clinical history. Before being deemed recovered, Cohort 3 donors had two negative PCRs, clearance, or symptom resolution. Method: immunoSEQ multiplex PCR; TCRdb's copy keeps in-frame clones and lacks some. This sample has about 260,000 clones, with roughly nine tenths found just once. V lost 6 bases to trimming and J lost 4 bases; unmatched junction nucleotides: 14. The CDR3 consists of 17 residues. Germline V gene lookup returns CDR1 MDHEN and CDR2 SYDVKM. The V call is TRBV28, the J call TRBJ1-1; 10 bases are shared with TRBD1. Input material: PBMCs or T cells enriched from blood (not recorded which). The TCR originated in a woman aged 45-65 years who had recovered from COVID-19. CDR3 in amino acids: CASRPGTGELVTTEAFF. The CDR3 DNA sequence: TGTGCCAGCAGACCAGGGACAGGGGAATTGGTAACCACTGAAGCTTTCTTT.